A single sample is the source of the 4 T cell receptor beta chains below, sequenced in a study of CD8 T cells in Susac syndrome. Reverse transcription used about 0.45 to 1 ug RNA and random hexamers. Via MiXCR, TCRdb re-called the immunoSEQ multiplex PCR reads, giving one row per CDR3 protein. The sample contains roughly 70,000 distinct CDR3 sequences, 96% of which appear only once. The specimen sequenced was CD4+ T cells from PBMCs. These receptors came from a human donor with multiple sclerosis.

This clonotype was counted between two and nine times. The CDR3 loop is CSAGDVQETQYF. The CDR3 nucleotides are TGCAGCGCTGGGGACGTCCAAGAGACCCAGTACTTC. V usage is TRBV29-1 and J usage is TRBJ2-5; tentatively, D is TRBD1 or TRBD2 (5 bases each). Trimming took off 7 bases at V and 1 base at J, with 10 bases between the two ends. The CDR3 contains 12 residues. Germline values: CDR1 SQVTM, CDR2 ANQGSEA.

This rearrangement joins TRBV7-6 to TRBJ2-7; D uncertain. With 2 bases removed from V and 5 bases from J, the gap between germline ends came to 10 bases. This CDR3 spans 13 amino acids. Per the germline V gene, CDR1 is SGHVS and CDR2 is FNYEAQ. The CDR3 DNA reads TGTGCCAGCAGCTTAAGTCTAGGGAACGAGCAGTACTTC. This sequence encodes CASSLSLGNEQYF. The complete variable domain, with remaining parts taken from reference TRBV7-6 and TRBJ2-7, reads GAGVSQSPRYKVTKRGQDVALRCDPISGHVSLYWYRQALGQGPEFLTYFNYEAQQDKSGLPNDRFSAERPEGSISTLTIQRTEQRDSAMYRCASSLSLGNEQYFGPGTRLTVT.

A single count supports this clonotype. CDR3 in DNA: TGTGCCTGGAGTGTACAACAGGGTCGACAGCCCCAGCATTTT. Its protein is CAWSVQQGRQPQHF. The J gene is TRBJ1-5, the V gene TRBV30; TRBD1 might be the D (6 bases). The CDR3 extends over 14 amino acids. Trimming took off 0 bases at V and 7 bases at J, with 13 bases between the two ends. Germline V gene lookup returns CDR1 GTSNPN and CDR2 SVGIG (reference sequence).

The chain employs TRBV3-1 and TRBJ2-7; 8 bases map to TRBD2. The length of the CDR3 is 16 residues. V shed 0 bases, J shed 3 bases, and the junction held 7 bases outside the gene matches. CDR1 is LGHDT and CDR2 is YNNKEL in the germline V gene (reference sequence). CDR3 residues: CASSQEMVAGSYEQYF. In DNA, the CDR3 is TGTGCCAGCAGCCAAGAAATGGTAGCGGGGAGCTACGAGCAGTACTTC.